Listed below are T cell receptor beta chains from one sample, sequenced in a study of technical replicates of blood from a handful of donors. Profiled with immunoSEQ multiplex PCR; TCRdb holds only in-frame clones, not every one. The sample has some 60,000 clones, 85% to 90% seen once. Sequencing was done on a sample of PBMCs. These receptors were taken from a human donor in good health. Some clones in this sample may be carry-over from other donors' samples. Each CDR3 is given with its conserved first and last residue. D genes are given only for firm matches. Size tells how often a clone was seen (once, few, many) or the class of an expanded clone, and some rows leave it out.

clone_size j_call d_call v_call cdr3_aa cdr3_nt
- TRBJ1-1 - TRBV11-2 CASSLQVTEAFF TGTGCCAGCAGCCTCCAGGTTACTGAAGCTTTCTTT
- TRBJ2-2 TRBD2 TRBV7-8 CASSLEWAGGPLNTGELFF TGTGCCAGCAGCTTAGAGTGGGCGGGAGGGCCTCTGAACACCGGGGAGCTGTTTTTT
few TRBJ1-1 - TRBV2 CASSEGAWPEAFF TGTGCCAGCAGTGAAGGGGCGTGGCCTGAAGCTTTCTTT
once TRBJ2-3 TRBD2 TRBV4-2 CASSQDMTSVTDTQYF TGTGCCAGCAGCCAAGATATGACTAGCGTCACAGATACGCAGTATTTT
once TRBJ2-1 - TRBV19 CASTPDFSSYNEQFF TGTGCCAGTACCCCGGACTTTAGCTCCTACAATGAGCAGTTCTTC
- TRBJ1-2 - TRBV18 CASSPTVVGAHGYTF TGTGCCAGCTCACCTACGGTAGTGGGGGCCCATGGCTACACCTTC
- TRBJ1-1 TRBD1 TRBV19 CASSRLGQTMNTEAFF TGTGCCAGTAGTAGATTGGGACAGACAATGAACACTGAAGCTTTCTTT
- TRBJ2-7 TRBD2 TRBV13 CASSPGGRASGGHEQYF TGTGCCAGCAGCCCCGGGGGGCGGGCTAGCGGGGGGCACGAGCAGTACTTC
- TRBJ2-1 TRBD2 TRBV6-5 CASSYLAGSYNEQFF TGTGCCAGCAGTTACCTAGCGGGGAGCTACAATGAGCAGTTCTTC
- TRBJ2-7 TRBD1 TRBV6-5 CASSYNGQAYEQYF TGTGCCAGCAGTTACAACGGACAGGCCTACGAGCAGTACTTC
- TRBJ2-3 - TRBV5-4 CASSQGGSWVVDTQYF TGTGCCAGCAGCCAGGGAGGTAGTTGGGTTGTAGATACGCAGTATTTT
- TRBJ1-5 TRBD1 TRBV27 CASSRTGSNQPQHF TGTGCCAGCAGCCGGACAGGGTCTAATCAGCCCCAGCATTTT
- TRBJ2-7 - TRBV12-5 CASGLVQSEQYF TGTGCTAGTGGTTTGGTACAGAGCGAGCAGTACTTC
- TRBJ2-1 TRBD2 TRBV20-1 CSATSSEQFF TGCAGTGCGACTAGCAGCGAGCAGTTCTTC